Sequencing of this TCR beta chain was carried out in a study of blood T cell repertoires in COVID-19. This CDR3 has 15 amino acids. Germline-derived CDR1 and CDR2 are SQVTM and ANQGSEA. V was shortened by 7 bases and J by 1 base, with 20 bases between the two germline ends. Sequencing was performed with immunoSEQ multiplex PCR; in TCRdb, only in-frame clones are kept and a portion is missing. This sample carries 350,000 to 400,000 clones, roughly nine tenths of them seen once, and the ten largest clones take around 1%. Recruitment covered 25 or so US areas and drew participants whose ages spanned about 18 to 100 years. Cohort 3 donors were reported recovered after two negative PCRs, clearance, or symptom resolution.

Input material: PBMCs or T cells enriched from blood (not recorded which). This TCR was sampled from a man aged 18 to 29 who had recovered from COVID-19. The rearrangement links TRBV29-1 to TRBJ2-7, with a weak D call TRBD2 (6 bases). The CDR3 reads CSATRQAGMSYEQYF. CDR3 sequence (DNA): TGCAGCGCTACGCGTCAGGCGGGGATGTCCTACGAGCAGTACTTC.